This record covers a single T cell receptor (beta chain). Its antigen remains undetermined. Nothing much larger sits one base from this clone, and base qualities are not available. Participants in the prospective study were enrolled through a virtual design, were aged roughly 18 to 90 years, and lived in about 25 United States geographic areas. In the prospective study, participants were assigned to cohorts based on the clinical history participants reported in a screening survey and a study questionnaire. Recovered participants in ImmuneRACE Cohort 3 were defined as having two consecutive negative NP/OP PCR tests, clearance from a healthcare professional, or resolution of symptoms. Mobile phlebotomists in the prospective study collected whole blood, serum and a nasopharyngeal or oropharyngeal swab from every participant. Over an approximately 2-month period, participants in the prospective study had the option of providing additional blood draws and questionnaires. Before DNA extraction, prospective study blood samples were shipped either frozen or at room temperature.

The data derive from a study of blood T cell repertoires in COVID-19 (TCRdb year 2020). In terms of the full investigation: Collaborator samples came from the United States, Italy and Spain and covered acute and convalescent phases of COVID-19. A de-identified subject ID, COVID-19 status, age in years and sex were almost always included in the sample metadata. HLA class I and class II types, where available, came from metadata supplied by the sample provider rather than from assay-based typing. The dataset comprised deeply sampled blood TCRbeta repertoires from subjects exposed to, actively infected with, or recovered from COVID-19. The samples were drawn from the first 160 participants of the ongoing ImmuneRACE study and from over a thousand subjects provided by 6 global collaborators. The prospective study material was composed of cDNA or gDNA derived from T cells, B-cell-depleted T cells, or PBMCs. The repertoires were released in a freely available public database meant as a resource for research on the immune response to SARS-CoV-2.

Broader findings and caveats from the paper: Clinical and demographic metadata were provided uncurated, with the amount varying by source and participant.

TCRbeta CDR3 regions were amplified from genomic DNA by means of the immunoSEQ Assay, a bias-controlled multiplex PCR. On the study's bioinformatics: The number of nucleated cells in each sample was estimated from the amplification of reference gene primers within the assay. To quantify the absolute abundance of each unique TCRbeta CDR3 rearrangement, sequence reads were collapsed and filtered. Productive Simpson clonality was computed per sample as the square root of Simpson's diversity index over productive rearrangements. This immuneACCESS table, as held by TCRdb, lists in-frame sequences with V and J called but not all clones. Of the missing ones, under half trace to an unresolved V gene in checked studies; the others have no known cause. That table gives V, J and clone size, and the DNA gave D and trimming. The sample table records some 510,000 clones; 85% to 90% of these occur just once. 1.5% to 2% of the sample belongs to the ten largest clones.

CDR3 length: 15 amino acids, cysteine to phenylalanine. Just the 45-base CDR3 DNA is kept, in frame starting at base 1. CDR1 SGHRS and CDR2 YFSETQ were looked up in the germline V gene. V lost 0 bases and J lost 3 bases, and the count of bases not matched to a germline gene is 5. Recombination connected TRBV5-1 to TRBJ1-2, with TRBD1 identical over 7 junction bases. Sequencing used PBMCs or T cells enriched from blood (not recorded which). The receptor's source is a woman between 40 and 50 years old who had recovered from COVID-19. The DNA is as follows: TGCGCCAGCAGCTTGGCCCTAGACAGGGACTATGGCTACACCTTC. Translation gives CASSLALDRDYGYTF.